These 20 T cell receptor beta chains share one sample of origin, sequenced in a study of tissue T cells after allogeneic stem cell transplantation. TCRdb keeps only in-frame clones here, not all; method: immunoSEQ multiplex PCR. The sample includes about 17,000 clones, around 70% of them seen just once. Sequencing was carried out using spleen. The receptors shown here come from a female BALB/c mouse in good health. The MHC haplotype of the strain is H2-d.

With respect to this clone: Mouse gene names apply. The read gets to within 1 residue of the CDR3 end, and the germline J gene fills in the rest. V is TRBV19 and J is TRBJ2-1; the D is unclear. This CDR3 has 15 residues. The ends were cut back, 5 bases at V and 0 bases at J, with 12 bases in the middle. The V gene's germline CDR1 is FNHDT and CDR2 SITEND (reference sequence). The CDR3 sequence is CASSPPTYNYAEQFF. The sequenced CDR3 bases are TGTGCCAGCAGCCCCCCGACTTATAACTATGCTGAGCAGTTC.

As regards this clone: Any gene name here is a mouse gene name. With the read ending 1 residue before the CDR3 end, the germline J gene is used to fill in that end. The V gene is TRBV13-3, the J gene TRBJ1-5; D not certain. Germline assignment: CDR1 NNHDY and CDR2 SYVADS. The CDR3 consists of 13 residues. Trimming took off 2 bases at V and 0 bases at J, with 3 bases between the two ends. Incomplete CDR3 DNA: TGTGCCAGCAGTGAAAATAACAACCAGGCTCCGCTT. Protein: CASSENNNQAPL. The whole CDR3 region reads CASSENNNQAPLF.

Points on this clone: Gene names and germline refer to mouse. The CDR3 is cut off 1 residue early in the read; its end comes from the germline J gene. This rearrangement joins TRBV29 to TRBJ2-3; D assignment may be TRBD1 or TRBD2 (6 bases each). The CDR3 contains 17 residues. The V end lost 6 bases, the J end lost 0 bases, and 19 bases lay between the germline ends. Germline V CDR1 and CDR2: MSHET, SYDVDS. The sequenced part of the CDR3 DNA is TGTGCTAGCAGAGTTTGGGGGACAAAAAATAGTGCAGAAACGCTGTAT. The encoded protein is CASRVWGTKNSAETLY. The entire CDR3 protein is CASRVWGTKNSAETLYF.

For this clone: All gene names here are mouse names. The read comes to an end 1 residue before the CDR3 does, leaving the germline J gene to fill in the end. The same CDR3 also results from other DNA sequences found in this sample. The rearrangement joins TRBV13-2 to TRBJ1-4; D ambiguous. Germline CDR1 NNHNN, CDR2 SYGAGS (reference sequence). The CDR3 extends over 15 amino acids. V lost 0 bases and J 0 bases, leaving 6 bases between the germline ends. CDR3 loop: CASGDAAVSNERLFF. The sequenced CDR3 bases are TGTGCCAGCGGTGATGCGGCAGTTTCCAACGAAAGATTATTT.

Details on this clone: Here the gene names and germline are mouse. The CDR3 end falls 1 residue outside the read, so it is completed with the germline J gene. The rearrangement uses TRBV1 and TRBJ1-4, with D perhaps matching TRBD1 (6 bases). The V end was cut by 3 bases, the J end by 0 bases, with 11 bases between. CDR1 NSQYPW and CDR2 LRSPGD come from the germline V gene (reference sequence). This CDR3 is 16 amino acids long. The DNA read from the CDR3 is TGCACCTGCAGTGCTCGGGACACCTTTTCCAACGAAAGATTATTT. This translates into CTCSARDTFSNERLF. The CDR3 in full is CTCSARDTFSNERLFF.

This clone occurred once. Gene names follow the mouse nomenclature. The read halts 1 residue ahead of the CDR3 end, with the missing end drawn from the germline J gene. V and J are TRBV20 and TRBJ2-2, with a possible D match to TRBD1 (6 bases). CDR1 GFQATS and CDR2 STVNSAI come from the germline V gene. This CDR3 has 14 amino acids. V lost 3 bases to trimming and J lost 0 bases, with 8 bases between them. The DNA read from the CDR3 is TGTGGTGCTAGAGCAGGGGCAAACACCGGGCAGCTCTAC. Its protein is CGARAGANTGQLY. From start to end, the CDR3 is CGARAGANTGQLYF. Complete variable domain (other parts from reference TRBV20 and TRBJ2-2): GALVYQYPRRTICKSGTSMRMECQAVGFQATSVAWYRQSPQKTFELIALSTVNSAIKYEQNFTQEKFPISHPNLSFSSMTVLNAYLEDRGLYLCGARAGANTGQLYFGEGSKLTVL.

As concerns this clone: Mouse names are used for the genes. The CDR3 goes on 1 residue after the read ends, and that part is filled in from the germline J gene. The chain is built from TRBV13-3 and TRBJ1-2; TRBD1 matches 7 bases. The CDR3 extends over 13 amino acids. Germline V lookup: CDR1 NNHDY, CDR2 SYVADS. Unmatched junction bases numbered 1, after V lost 2 bases and J lost 3 bases. The CDR3 bases that were read are TGTGCCAGCAGTGAAAGGGGGCACTCCGACTACACC. Translating it yields CASSERGHSDYT. The full CDR3 protein is CASSERGHSDYTF.

Regarding this clone: Gene names and germline refer to mouse. CDR3 amino acids: CASGDGGWGGYEQYF. The DNA read from the CDR3 is TGTGCCAGCGGTGATGGGGGCTGGGGGGGGTATGAACAGTAC. The chain carries TRBV13-2 and TRBJ2-7; 9 bases map to TRBD2. The CDR3 goes on 1 residue after the read ends, and that part is filled in from the germline J gene. The CDR3 is 15 amino acids. Germline V gene sequence: CDR1 NNHNN, CDR2 SYGAGS (reference sequence). V gave up 0 bases and J gave up 4 bases; unmatched junction bases: 5.

As regards this clone: Gene names are the mouse ones. The read ends 1 residue shy of where the CDR3 ends; the end is completed using the germline J gene. This chain joins TRBV13-1 and TRBJ1-3, with no clear D. This CDR3 comprises 14 residues. Trimming took 0 bases from V and 4 from J, leaving 8 bases between them. Germline V CDR1 and CDR2: NSHNY, SYGAGN. CDR3 in amino acids: CASSDAEEGNTLYF. The part of the CDR3 DNA that was read is TGTGCCAGCAGTGATGCAGAGGAAGGAAATACGCTCTAT.

This clone was counted a single time. Gene names follow the mouse nomenclature. With the read ending 1 residue before the CDR3 end, the germline J gene is used to fill in that end. The J gene is TRBJ2-1, the V gene TRBV13-2, with 9 bases fitting TRBD2. This CDR3 region has 13 residues. J lost 5 bases, V lost 5 bases, and 2 bases had no gene match. CDR1 is NNHNN and CDR2 is SYGAGS in the germline V gene (reference sequence). CDR3 sequence: CASGLGGDAEQFF. Partial CDR3 DNA: TGTGCCAGCGGACTGGGGGGTGATGCTGAGCAGTTC.

As regards this clone: Gene names and germline refer to mouse. Read data end 1 residue before the CDR3 end; the end is taken from the germline J gene. The gene calls are TRBV19 and TRBJ2-7; 10 bases map to TRBD1. Germline V gives CDR1 FNHDT, CDR2 SITEND (reference sequence). The CDR3 extends over 13 amino acids. With 2 bases clipped from V and 7 bases from J, the junction kept 3 bases outside the gene matches. CDR3 sequence reads: CASSMGDRGEQYF. The CDR3 bases that were read are TGTGCCAGCAGTATGGGGGACAGGGGAGAACAGTAC.

Regarding this clone: The genes are named according to mouse. The read halts 1 residue ahead of the CDR3 end, with the missing end drawn from the germline J gene. The chain carries TRBV20 and TRBJ1-3; D possibly corresponds to TRBD1 (6 bases). Germline V CDR1 and CDR2: GFQATS, STVNSAI. V was cut by 2 bases and J by 0 bases, with 8 bases left in between. This CDR3 region has 14 residues. CDR3 in amino acids: CGARKDSSGNTLYF. The part of the CDR3 DNA that was read is TGTGGTGCTAGGAAGGACAGTTCTGGAAATACGCTCTAT.

This clone occurred a few times. Mouse names are used for the genes. The CDR3 end lies 1 residue beyond the end of the read and is filled in from the germline J gene. The chain has TRBV2 and TRBJ2-1; D may be TRBD1 (6 bases). The CDR3 runs 15 residues. Looked up from germline, CDR1 is LGHNA and CDR2 is YSYQKL. Trimming stripped 2 bases from V and 3 bases from J, with 11 bases between. The sequenced CDR3 bases are TGTGCCAGCAGCCAAATGGACAGCTTCTATGCTGAGCAGTTC. It encodes CASSQMDSFYAEQF. The entire CDR3 protein reads CASSQMDSFYAEQFF.

As to this clone: The gene symbols are mouse symbols. The sequenced CDR3 bases are TGTGCTAGCAGTACCCCAGCAGGGGACTATGCTGAGCAGTTC. Its translation: CASSTPAGDYAEQF. The complete CDR3 reads CASSTPAGDYAEQFF. The rearrangement joins TRBV29 to TRBJ2-1, with D perhaps TRBD1 (6 bases). The sequenced fragment ends 1 residue before the CDR3 boundary, so the rest is inferred from the germline J gene. This CDR3 is built from 15 residues. V was trimmed by 5 bases and J by 2 bases, leaving 13 bases between them. Germline V gene sequence: CDR1 MSHET, CDR2 SYDVDS. The full variable domain, rest sourced from reference TRBV29 and TRBJ2-1, is DMKVTQMPRYLIKRMGENVLLECGQDMSHETMYWYRQDPGLGLQLIYISYDVDSNSEGDIPKGYRVSRKKREHFSLILDSAKTNQTSVYFCASSTPAGDYAEQFFGPGTRLTVL.

For this clone: All gene names here are mouse names. The read ends 1 residue before the CDR3 terminus; that terminus is restored from the germline J gene. This chain links TRBV31 with TRBJ2-7, with 8 bases that match TRBD2. The junction had 1 base not matched to a gene; V was cut back by 0 bases and J by 6 bases. The germline V gene encodes CDR1 GKSSPN and CDR2 SITVG. The CDR3 loop spans 12 amino acids. This CDR3 is CAWSLGGAEQYF. The CDR3 DNA, read in part, is TGTGCCTGGAGTCTGGGGGGGGCTGAACAGTAC.

Regarding this clone: All gene names here are mouse names. The observed sequence ends 1 residue before the CDR3 terminus, with the missing tail filled in from the germline J gene. The chain has TRBV19 and TRBJ2-1, with D perhaps TRBD2 (6 bases). Per the germline V gene, CDR1 is FNHDT and CDR2 is SITEND (reference sequence). This CDR3 spans 15 amino acids. V was trimmed by 5 bases and J by 1 base, leaving 13 bases between them. The DNA read from the CDR3 is TGTGCCAGCAGCCCCGCTTGGGGGAACTATGCTGAGCAGTTC. Residues: CASSPAWGNYAEQF. The whole CDR3 region reads CASSPAWGNYAEQFF. Full variable domain (missing parts from reference TRBV19 and TRBJ2-1): GGIITQTPKFLIGQEGQKLTLKCQQNFNHDTMYWYRQDSGKGLRLIYYSITENDLQKGDLSEGYDASREKKSSFSLTVTSAQKNEMAVFLCASSPAWGNYAEQFFGPGTRLTVL.

A note on this clone: The genes are named according to mouse. The CDR3 end is not reached by the read, which stops 1 residue before it; the germline J gene fills it in. The chain employs TRBV13-2 and TRBJ1-4; TRBD1 aligns across 7 bases. V was pared by 1 base and J by 7 bases, with 4 bases of the junction left unmatched. CDR3 size: 14 residues. Germline lookup yields CDR1 NNHNN and CDR2 SYGAGS (reference sequence). The CDR3 here is CASGDTGEVERLFF. The sequenced part of the CDR3 DNA is TGTGCCAGCGGTGATACAGGGGAGGTCGAAAGATTATTT.

On this clone itself: The germline and genes are mouse ones. The missing CDR3 end, 1 residue past where the read stops, is filled in from the germline J gene. The chain recombines TRBV31 with TRBJ1-6, with D possibly being TRBD1 (6 bases). TRBJ1-6 has ORF status, its function being uncertain. The germline gives CDR1 GKSSPN, CDR2 SITVG. Trimming shortened V by 0 bases and J by 8 bases, and 11 bases separated the two germline ends. The CDR3 is 14 residues long. The CDR3 bases that were read are TGTGCCTGGAGTCTAGTCAGGGGTGATTCGCCCCTCTAC. Its protein is CAWSLVRGDSPLY. The CDR3 reads in full as CAWSLVRGDSPLYF.

This clone came up a few times. Mouse names are used for the genes. The CDR3 goes on 1 residue after the read ends, and that part is filled in from the germline J gene. The rearrangement uses TRBV4 and TRBJ1-4, with a tentative D call TRBD1 (5 bases). Looked up from germline, CDR1 is LGHDT and CDR2 is YNNKQL (reference sequence). V lost 6 bases to trimming and J lost 7 bases, with 18 bases between them. CDR3 length equals 15 residues. CDR3 protein: CASRKRKGMIERLFF. The sequenced part of the CDR3 DNA is TGTGCCAGCAGAAAAAGAAAGGGGATGATCGAAAGATTATTT. The complete variable domain, with remaining parts taken from reference TRBV4 and TRBJ1-4, reads ETAVFQTPNYHVTQVGNEVSFNCKQTLGHDTMYWYKQDSKKLLKIMFSYNNKQLIVNETVPRRFSPQSSDKAHLNLRIKSVEPEDSAVYLCASRKRKGMIERLFFGHGTKLSVL.

On this clone itself: Gene names and germline match the mouse. CDR3 residues: CAWSLVGGEQYF. The CDR3 bases that were read are TGTGCCTGGAGTCTAGTGGGGGGGGAACAGTAC. V gene TRBV31 combines with J gene TRBJ2-7; 8 positions match TRBD2. The CDR3 end lies 1 residue beyond the end of the read and is filled in from the germline J gene. V was pared by 0 bases and J by 7 bases, with 2 bases of the junction left unmatched. The CDR3 contains 12 residues. The germline gives CDR1 GKSSPN, CDR2 SITVG.